This entry lists 23 T cell receptor beta chains sequenced from one sample in a study of shared clonotypes between healthy human individuals (dated by TCRdb to 2020 to 2022). Receptor amplification or capture employed the immunoSEQ multiplex PCR assay. This immuneACCESS table, as held by TCRdb, lists in-frame sequences with V and J called but not all clones. Of the missing ones, under half trace to an unresolved V gene in checked studies; the others have no known cause. The sample yields millions of clones; 90% to 95% were counted once. 0.13% of the sample belongs to the ten largest clones. The sequenced material came from naive CD4+ T cells sorted from blood. What the cell subset or site label conveys for this sample: CD45RA+ positively selected. The receptors originated from a man younger than 30 in good health.

The J gene is TRBJ2-1, the V gene TRBV11-2, with 15 bases that match TRBD2. The CDR3 consists of 16 residues. V gave up 3 bases and J gave up 10 bases; unmatched junction bases: 7. CDR1 SGHAT and CDR2 FQNNGV come from the germline V gene. The CDR3 DNA reads as TGTGCCAGCAGCTTGCAAGGACTAGCGGGAGGGCCGGAGCAGTTCTTC. It is translated as CASSLQGLAGGPEQFF.

The chain combines TRBV2 with TRBJ2-3, with TRBD2 matching 7 bases. J gave up 1 base and V 7 bases, and 5 bases lay outside the gene matches. Per the germline V gene, CDR1 is SNHLY and CDR2 is FYNNEI. CDR3 size: 14 residues. The CDR3 loop is CASTHRGGTDTQYF. CDR3 DNA sequence: TGTGCCAGCACCCACCGGGGGGGCACAGATACGCAGTATTTT. Full variable domain (rest looked up from reference TRBV2 and TRBJ2-3): EPEVTQTPSHQVTQMGQEVILRCVPISNHLYFYWYRQILGQKVEFLVSFYNNEISEKSEIFDDQFSVERPDGSNFTLKIRSTKLEDSAMYFCASTHRGGTDTQYFGPGTRLTVL.

The chain combines TRBV30 with TRBJ2-1; 8 positions agree with TRBD2. The germline V gene encodes CDR1 GTSNPN and CDR2 SVGIG (reference sequence). Germline trimming cut 5 bases from V and 1 base from J; bases unmatched to any gene: 4. CDR3 length equals 14 residues. CDR3 nucleotide sequence: TGTGCCTGGTTTACTAGCGGATCCTACAATGAGCAGTTCTTC. It is translated as CAWFTSGSYNEQFF.

This chain joins TRBV11-2 and TRBJ1-6, with 8 bases aligning to TRBD1. The trim removed 5 bases at V and 9 bases at J, leaving 9 bases unmatched. The germline gives CDR1 SGHAT, CDR2 FQNNGV. The CDR3 has 15 amino acids. CDR3 coding DNA: TGTGCCAGCAGCCTCCGGACAGGGCAGGTTTCACCCCTCCACTTT. Its translation: CASSLRTGQVSPLHF.

The chain carries TRBV7-9 and TRBJ1-2; D uncertain. V gave up 0 bases and J gave up 9 bases, with 5 bases separating them. The germline V gene has CDR1 SEHNR and CDR2 FQNEAQ (reference sequence). The CDR3 totals 11 residues. CDR3 DNA sequence: TGTGCCAGCAGCTTAGCTTTGAGCTACACCTTC. This codes for CASSLALSYTF.

The chain combines TRBV7-8 with TRBJ2-7, with 7 bases aligning to TRBD2. The V gene's germline CDR1 is SGHVS and CDR2 FQNEAQ. V lost 5 bases to trimming and J lost 2 bases; unmatched junction nucleotides: 9. The CDR3 contains 15 residues. CDR3 amino acids: CASSPERGATYEQYF. The CDR3 region has the DNA TGTGCCAGCAGCCCAGAGCGGGGAGCGACCTACGAGCAGTACTTC.

The chain links TRBV11-2 to TRBJ2-7; weak D call: TRBD2 (5 bases). V lost 4 bases and J 3 bases, leaving 10 bases between the germline ends. Per the germline V gene, CDR1 is SGHAT and CDR2 is FQNNGV. The CDR3 is 13 residues long. CDR3 residues: CASSSLSGYEQYF. The CDR3 DNA reads as TGTGCCAGCAGCTCCCTCAGCGGCTACGAGCAGTACTTC.

This chain connects TRBV9 to TRBJ1-1; maybe TRBD1 (5 bases). Trimming shortened V by 3 bases and J by 5 bases, and 14 bases separated the two germline ends. Germline CDR1 reads SGDLS; CDR2 reads YYNGEE. This CDR3 is 14 amino acids long. CDR3 in DNA: TGTGCCAGCAGCGAAGGGGCGTGGGGTACTGAAGCTTTCTTT. This encodes CASSEGAWGTEAFF.

This chain joins TRBV4-2 and TRBJ2-1; D may be TRBD2 (6 bases). From germline, CDR1 is LGHNA and CDR2 YNFKEQ. V gave up 0 bases and J gave up 8 bases, with 14 bases separating them. This CDR3 comprises 15 residues. CDR3 loop: CASSQEAGLSDEQFF. CDR3 sequence (DNA): TGTGCCAGCAGCCAAGAGGCGGGGCTCTCAGATGAGCAGTTCTTC.

The chain links TRBV9 to TRBJ2-2; the D call may be TRBD1 or TRBD2 (5 bases each). With 4 bases removed from V and 5 bases from J, the gap between germline ends came to 12 bases. Germline-derived CDR1 and CDR2 are SGDLS and YYNGEE. The CDR3 contains 14 residues. CDR3 protein: CASSPGGLTGELFF. The CDR3 DNA is TGTGCCAGCAGCCCTGGGGGTTTGACCGGGGAGCTGTTTTTT. Using reference TRBV9 and TRBJ2-2 for the parts outside the CDR3, the full variable domain is DSGVTQTPKHLITATGQRVTLRCSPRSGDLSVYWYQQSLDQGLQFLIQYYNGEERAKGNILERFSAQQFPDLHSELNLSSLELGDSALYFCASSPGGLTGELFFGEGSRLTVL.

The chain carries TRBV7-9 and TRBJ2-2; no definite D call. V was cut by 5 bases and J by 0 bases, with 10 bases left in between. The CDR3 consists of 15 residues. Germline loops: CDR1 SEHNR, CDR2 FQNEAQ (reference sequence). The CDR3 DNA reads TGTGCCAGCAGCCTACTTTGGTCGAACACCGGGGAGCTGTTTTTT. It encodes CASSLLWSNTGELFF.

About this clone itself: Other DNA sequences in this specimen translate into the identical CDR3. This rearrangement joins TRBV5-4 to TRBJ2-2; D is unclear. CDR3 length equals 13 residues. Germline values: CDR1 SGHNT, CDR2 YYREEE (reference sequence). V lost 0 bases and J lost 5, with 5 bases in between. Here the CDR3 DNA reads TGTGCCAGCAGCTTGGACTTAACCGGGGAGCTGTTTTTT. It encodes CASSLDLTGELFF.

As to this clone: This CDR3 is also generated by other DNA sequences in the sample. V usage is TRBV27 and J usage is TRBJ2-7, with TRBD2 as a possible D gene (5 bases). CDR1 and CDR2 (germline): MNHEY, SMNVEV (reference sequence). The CDR3 contains 12 residues. V lost 2 bases and J lost 4, with 6 bases in between. The CDR3 loop is CASSLEGYEQYF. Here the CDR3 DNA reads TGTGCCAGCAGTTTAGAGGGATACGAGCAGTACTTC.

The chain employs TRBV7-2 and TRBJ2-2; 9 bases are a match to TRBD1. The V gene end was trimmed by 5 bases and the J gene end by 6 bases; junction bases not matched to a gene: 10. The length of the CDR3 is 16 residues. Looked up from germline, CDR1 is SGHTA and CDR2 is FQGNSA. As DNA, the CDR3 is TGTGCCAGCAGCAGAGTGGGGACAGGGTCGTCCGGGGAGCTGTTTTTT. Translated, it gives CASSRVGTGSSGELFF.

Notes on this clone: The same CDR3 is also encoded by other DNA sequences in this sample. The chain links TRBV18 to TRBJ1-1; D gene unclear. Germline lookup yields CDR1 KGHSH and CDR2 LQKENI. V gave up 2 bases and J gave up 2 bases, with 6 bases separating them. The CDR3 has 13 residues. Here the CDR3 DNA reads TGTGCCAGCTCACCAGCGACCAACACTGAAGCTTTCTTT. As protein: CASSPATNTEAFF. Full variable domain (rest looked up from reference TRBV18 and TRBJ1-1): NAGVMQNPRHLVRRRGQEARLRCSPMKGHSHVYWYRQLPEEGLKFMVYLQKENIIDESGMPKERFSAEFPKEGPSILRIQQVVRGDSAAYFCASSPATNTEAFFGQGTRLTVV.

The J gene is TRBJ2-2, the V gene TRBV10-2, with 7 bases aligning to TRBD2. The V segment lost 8 bases and the J segment 6 bases; nucleotides outside the gene matches: 0. Looked up from germline, CDR1 is WSHSY and CDR2 is SAAADI. This CDR3 comprises 11 residues. The CDR3 reads CASGGAGELFF. CDR3 nucleotide sequence: TGCGCCAGCGGGGGGGCCGGGGAGCTGTTTTTT.

The chain carries TRBV30 and TRBJ1-2, with 7 bases lining up with TRBD1. The CDR3 covers 15 residues. J was trimmed by 4 bases and V by 1 base; bases with no gene match: 9. Germline-derived CDR1 and CDR2 are GTSNPN and SVGIG (reference sequence). For the CDR3, the DNA is TGTGCCTGGAGTGGACAGGGAAGGCTCTTCTATGGCTACACCTTC. Protein: CAWSGQGRLFYGYTF.

The rearrangement joins TRBV6-6 to TRBJ2-2; the D gene is possibly TRBD2 (5 bases). The CDR3 is made up of 13 amino acids. Trimming cost V 0 bases and J 11 bases, with 10 bases left between them. The V gene's germline CDR1 is MNHNY and CDR2 SVGAGI (reference sequence). CDR3 coding DNA: TGTGCCAGCAGTTACTCGGACTCTTCTGAGCTGTTTTTT. The encoded protein is CASSYSDSSELFF.

The V and J genes are TRBV29-1 and TRBJ2-7; 10 bases align to TRBD1. CDR3 size: 13 residues. Germline V gene data show CDR1 as SQVTM and CDR2 as ANQGSEA. V dropped 7 bases and J dropped 4; count of bases not matched to a gene: 7. The chain's CDR3 is CSGPGTGVYEQYF. The CDR3 DNA is TGCAGCGGCCCCGGGACAGGGGTGTACGAGCAGTACTTC.

This rearrangement joins TRBV7-8 to TRBJ2-7; D is perhaps TRBD1 (5 bases). The germline V and J ends were trimmed by 3 bases and 6 bases, with 21 bases remaining between them. The germline V gene encodes CDR1 SGHVS and CDR2 FQNEAQ. This CDR3 comprises 16 residues. CDR3 DNA sequence: TGTGCCAGCAGCTTGCAGCCGGGCAGGACAAATCTCGAGCAGTACTTC. Translation: CASSLQPGRTNLEQYF.

V and J are TRBV9 and TRBJ2-5; D may correspond to TRBD1 or TRBD2 (5 bases each). CDR3 size: 17 residues. Germline V CDR1 and CDR2: SGDLS, YYNGEE. V lost 4 bases and J 4 bases, leaving 23 bases between the germline ends. The CDR3 DNA sequence: TGTGCCAGCAGCCCCCTTACTCGACAGTTTGCGGGAGAGACCCAGTACTTC. Translation: CASSPLTRQFAGETQYF.

The V and J genes are TRBV2 and TRBJ1-2; TRBD1 matches at 7 bases. The J segment lost 5 bases and the V segment lost 5 bases, leaving 5 bases of the junction unmatched. CDR1 and CDR2 (germline): SNHLY, FYNNEI. The CDR3 has 13 residues. The CDR3 here is CASSPGQRYGYTF. CDR3 DNA: TGTGCCAGCAGTCCGGGACAGAGATATGGCTACACCTTC.

This chain connects TRBV7-9 to TRBJ1-3, with a tentative D call TRBD1 (5 bases). This CDR3 has 19 amino acids. Per germline, CDR1 SEHNR and CDR2 FQNEAQ (reference sequence). Trimming cost V 10 bases and J 2 bases, with 30 bases left between them. In DNA, the CDR3 is TGTGCCACCAATGAAAACGGACAAACAGCTACGGACACTGGAAACACCATATATTTT. This codes for CATNENGQTATDTGNTIYF.